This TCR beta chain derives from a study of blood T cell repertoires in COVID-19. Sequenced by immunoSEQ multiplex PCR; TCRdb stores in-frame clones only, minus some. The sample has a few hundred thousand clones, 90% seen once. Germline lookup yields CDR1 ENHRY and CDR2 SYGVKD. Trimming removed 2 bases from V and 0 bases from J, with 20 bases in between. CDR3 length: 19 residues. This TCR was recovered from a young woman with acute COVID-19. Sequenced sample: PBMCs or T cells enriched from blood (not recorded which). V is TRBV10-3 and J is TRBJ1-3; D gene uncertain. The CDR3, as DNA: TGTGCCATCAGTGAGCCTCGAAGCTGGCGGGTTTACTCTGGAAACACCATATATTTT. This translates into CAISEPRSWRVYSGNTIYF.